This record looks at one T cell receptor (beta chain) sequence and its context. Its antigen is currently unknown. Clones were read by immunoSEQ multiplex PCR, and TCRdb kept only the in-frame ones, dropping some. The sample has 500,000 or so clones; 89% are singletons. This record comes from a study of Ad26.COV2.S vaccination and SARS-CoV-2 variants. The treatment: some 19 received Ad26.COV2.S at low or high dose, single or two shots; 5 received placebo; per-sample allocation not given. Day 63 after the first vaccine or placebo injection was the time point for sampling. The sample came from a Boston adult aged 18-55 years. An Ad26 vector expressing Wuhan-strain SARS-CoV-2 spike served as the vaccine. Findings of the study overall: Placebo and vaccine recipients had non-spike TCR breadth that was similar.

The CDR3 is 14 amino acids. Per germline, CDR1 KGHSH and CDR2 LQKENI. J was trimmed by 4 bases and V by 4 bases; bases with no gene match: 1. This TCR was sampled from a person aged 18-60 years who received the Ad26.COV2.S COVID-19 vaccine or a placebo. The specimen comprised peripheral blood, sampled in a trial of Ad26.COV2.S vaccine versus placebo. V usage is TRBV18 and J usage is TRBJ2-5; the match to TRBD1 covers 12 bases. DNA of the CDR3: TGTGCCAGCTCACGGGACAGGGGGCGAGAGACCCAGTACTTC. Encoded protein: CASSRDRGRETQYF.